Listed here are 11 T cell receptor beta chains from one sample, sequenced in a study of blood T cell repertoires in COVID-19. TCRdb keeps only in-frame clones here, not all; method: immunoSEQ multiplex PCR. The table lists more than 95,000 clones, roughly 80% of them singletons, with about 6.8% in the top ten. The sequenced material came from peripheral blood. Every receptor here comes from a man between 65 and 79 years old with acute or convalescent COVID-19.

The V gene is TRBV14, the J gene TRBJ1-1; TRBD1 agrees at 7 bases. The CDR3 totals 14 residues. The J segment lost 1 base and the V segment lost 1 base, leaving 0 bases of the junction unmatched. Germline V gives CDR1 SGHDN, CDR2 FVKESK. CDR3 in DNA: TGTGCCAGCAGCCAAGGACAGGGGAACACTGAAGCTTTCTTT. Its protein product is CASSQGQGNTEAFF.

The genes are TRBV9 and TRBJ2-3, with 8 positions matching TRBD2. The junction had 4 bases not matched to a gene; V was cut back by 0 bases and J by 4 bases. The CDR3 has 15 amino acids. The germline gives CDR1 SGDLS, CDR2 YYNGEE. CDR3 loop: CASSVDSGTPDTQYF. The DNA for the CDR3 is TGTGCCAGCAGCGTAGATAGCGGGACCCCAGATACGCAGTATTTT.

This clone showed up just once. This rearrangement joins TRBV28 to TRBJ2-5, with D hard to call. Germline V gene lookup returns CDR1 MDHEN and CDR2 SYDVKM. This CDR3 is built from 14 residues. V lost 7 bases, J lost 4 bases, and 16 bases lay in between. CDR3 DNA: TGTGCCAGCACCAATATCCTGGCTGGAGAGACCCAGTACTTC. This gives the protein CASTNILAGETQYF.

J is TRBJ1-1 and V is TRBV10-3; D gene unclear. CDR1 is ENHRY, CDR2 SYGVKD, per germline. The V and J ends lost 11 bases and 0 bases respectively, with 19 bases between them. The CDR3 is 15 residues long. In DNA, the CDR3 is TGTGCCGTCGGTACAGCAAGTGACCTGAACACTGAAGCTTTCTTT. As protein: CAVGTASDLNTEAFF.

This clone was counted between two and nine times. The J gene is TRBJ1-5, the V gene TRBV6-6; a weak D match, TRBD1 (6 bases). The CDR3 is 14 residues long. The germline gives CDR1 MNHNY, CDR2 SVGAGI (reference sequence). V shed 2 bases and J shed 2 bases, with 7 bases lying between them. The CDR3 bases are TGTGCCAGCAGTTACCGACAGGGCAATCAGCCCCAGCATTTT. This translates into CASSYRQGNQPQHF.

This chain uses TRBV11-3 with TRBJ1-2; 10 bases map to TRBD1. This CDR3 spans 17 amino acids. Trimming cost V 2 bases and J 4 bases; bases outside gene matches: 10. Germline assignment: CDR1 SGHNT and CDR2 YENEEA. The CDR3 DNA sequence: TGTGCCAGCAGCTTACCCCCTGTCCGACAGGGGGCCTATGGCTACACCTTC. Translated, it gives CASSLPPVRQGAYGYTF.

This CDR3 reads CAWALGGQGNTEAFF. The CDR3 DNA follows: TGTGCCTGGGCTTTAGGGGGACAGGGGAACACTGAAGCTTTCTTT. V is TRBV30 and J is TRBJ1-1; TRBD1 matches 9 bases. Germline V gene lookup returns CDR1 GTSNPN and CDR2 SVGIG (reference sequence). Trimming at V came to 5 bases and at J to 1 base, leaving 8 bases not matched to a gene. This CDR3 contains 15 residues.

The chain uses TRBV7-8 and TRBJ2-5, with 9 positions matching TRBD1. The CDR3 extends over 15 amino acids. Trimming removed 5 bases from V and 5 bases from J; junction bases left unmatched: 9. The germline V gene encodes CDR1 SGHVS and CDR2 FQNEAQ. The CDR3 region has the DNA TGTGCCAGCAGCGGCACGGGACAGGGTAGGGAGACCCAGTACTTC. Its protein product is CASSGTGQGRETQYF.

This clone was seen only a few times. The V and J genes are TRBV7-9 and TRBJ2-2; 8 bases map to TRBD2. The J segment lost 7 bases and the V segment lost 4 bases, leaving 8 bases of the junction unmatched. The length of the CDR3 is 15 residues. The germline V gene has CDR1 SEHNR and CDR2 FQNEAQ (reference sequence). The CDR3 region has the DNA TGTGCCAGCAGCTCTAGGACTAGCTCGGACGGGGAGCTGTTTTTT. The encoded protein is CASSSRTSSDGELFF.

The chain joins TRBV10-1 to TRBJ2-1, with D tentatively TRBD1 (6 bases). The V and J ends lost 5 bases and 5 bases respectively, with 10 bases between them. Germline V gene lookup returns CDR1 WNHNN and CDR2 SYGVQD (reference sequence). The CDR3 consists of 13 residues. CDR3 amino acids: CASSTYRDNEQFF. CDR3 sequence (DNA): TGCGCCAGCAGTACGTACAGGGACAATGAGCAGTTCTTC.

Only one count was recorded for this clone. This chain joins TRBV5-6 and TRBJ1-3, with 7 bases fitting TRBD1. CDR3 length equals 15 residues. Germline V gives CDR1 SGHDT, CDR2 YYEEEE. Germline trimming cut 4 bases from V and 0 bases from J; bases unmatched to any gene: 4. CDR3 amino acids: CASSTRDSSGNTIYF. CDR3 in DNA: TGTGCCAGCAGCACCCGGGACAGCTCTGGAAACACCATATATTTT.